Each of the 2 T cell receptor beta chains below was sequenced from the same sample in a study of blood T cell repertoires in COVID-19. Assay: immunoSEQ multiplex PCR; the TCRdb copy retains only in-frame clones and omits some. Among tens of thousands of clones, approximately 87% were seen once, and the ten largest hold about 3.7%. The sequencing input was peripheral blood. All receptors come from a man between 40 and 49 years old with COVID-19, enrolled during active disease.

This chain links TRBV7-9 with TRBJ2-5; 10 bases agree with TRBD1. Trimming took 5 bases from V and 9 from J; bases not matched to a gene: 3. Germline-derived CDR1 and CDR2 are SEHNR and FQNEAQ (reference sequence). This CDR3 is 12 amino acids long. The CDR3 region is CASSRDRGAQYF. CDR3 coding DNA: TGTGCCAGCAGCCGGGACAGGGGAGCCCAGTACTTC. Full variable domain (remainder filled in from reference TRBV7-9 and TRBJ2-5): DTGVSQNPRHKITKRGQNVTFRCDPISEHNRLYWYRQTLGQGPEFLTYFQNEAQLEKSRLLSDRFSAERPKGSFSTLEIQRTEQGDSAMYLCASSRDRGAQYFGPGTRLLVL.

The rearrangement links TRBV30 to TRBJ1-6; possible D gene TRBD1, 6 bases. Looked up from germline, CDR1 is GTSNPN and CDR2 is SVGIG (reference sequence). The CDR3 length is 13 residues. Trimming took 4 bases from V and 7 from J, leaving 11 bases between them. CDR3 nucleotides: TGTGCCTGGAAGCAGCAGGGGAATTCACCCCTCCACTTT. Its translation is CAWKQQGNSPLHF.